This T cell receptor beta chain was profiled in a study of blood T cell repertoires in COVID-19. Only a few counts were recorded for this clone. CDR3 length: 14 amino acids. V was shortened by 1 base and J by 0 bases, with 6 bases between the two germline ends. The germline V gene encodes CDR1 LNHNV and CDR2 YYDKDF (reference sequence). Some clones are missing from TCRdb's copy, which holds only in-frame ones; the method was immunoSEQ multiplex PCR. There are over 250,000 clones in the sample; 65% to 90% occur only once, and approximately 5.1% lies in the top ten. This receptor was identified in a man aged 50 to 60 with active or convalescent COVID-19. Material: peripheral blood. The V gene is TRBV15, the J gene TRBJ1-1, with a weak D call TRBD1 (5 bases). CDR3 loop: CATSRAGMNTEAFF. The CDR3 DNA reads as TGTGCCACCAGCAGAGCAGGGATGAACACTGAAGCTTTCTTT.